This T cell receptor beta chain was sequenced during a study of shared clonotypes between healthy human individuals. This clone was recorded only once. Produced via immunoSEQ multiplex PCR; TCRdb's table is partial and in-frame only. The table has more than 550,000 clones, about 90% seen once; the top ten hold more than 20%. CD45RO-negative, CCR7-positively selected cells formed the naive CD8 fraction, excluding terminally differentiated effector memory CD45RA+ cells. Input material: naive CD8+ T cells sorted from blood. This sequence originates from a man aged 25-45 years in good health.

CDR3 in DNA: TGTGCCAGCAGCTTAGAGGAAATGAGCACAGATACGCAGTATTTT. It specifies CASSLEEMSTDTQYF. This chain joins TRBV7-2 and TRBJ2-3; D ambiguous. V dropped 1 base and J dropped 0 bases, with 8 bases sitting between them. Germline CDR1 SGHTA, CDR2 FQGNSA. This CDR3 spans 15 amino acids.